This T cell receptor (beta chain) derives from a study of blood T cell repertoires in COVID-19. Libraries were prepared by immunoSEQ multiplex PCR; TCRdb keeps only in-frame clonotypes and omits some of them. The data hold 200,000 to 250,000 clones, with about 88% observed a single time. Patients from Seattle were sampled longitudinally, starting during active infection. As for this clone: In the same sample, other DNA sequences code for this CDR3.

This CDR3 comprises 13 residues. The germline V gene encodes CDR1 MNHEY and CDR2 SMNVEV (reference sequence). With 5 bases removed from V and 6 bases from J, the gap between germline ends came to 10 bases. The V call is TRBV27, the J call TRBJ2-2, with TRBD1 as a possible D gene (6 bases). Sequenced: peripheral blood. The TCR was taken from a woman in her forties or fifties with COVID-19, enrolled during active disease. The CDR3 loop reads CASSLQGPGELFF. CDR3 bases: TGTGCCAGCAGTCTCCAGGGGCCCGGGGAGCTGTTTTTT.